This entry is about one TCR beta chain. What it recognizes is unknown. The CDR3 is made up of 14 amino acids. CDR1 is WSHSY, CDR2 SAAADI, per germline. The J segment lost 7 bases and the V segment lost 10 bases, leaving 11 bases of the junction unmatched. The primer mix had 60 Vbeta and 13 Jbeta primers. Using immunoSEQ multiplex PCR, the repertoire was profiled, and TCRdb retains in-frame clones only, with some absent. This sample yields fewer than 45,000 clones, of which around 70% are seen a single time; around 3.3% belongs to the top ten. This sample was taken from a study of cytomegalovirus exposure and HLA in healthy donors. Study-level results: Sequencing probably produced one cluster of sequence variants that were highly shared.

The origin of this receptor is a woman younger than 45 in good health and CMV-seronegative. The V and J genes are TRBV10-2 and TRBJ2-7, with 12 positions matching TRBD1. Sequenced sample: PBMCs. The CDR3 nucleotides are TGCGCCATCAATCCGGGACAGGGGGCGGGGGAGCAGTACTTC. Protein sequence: CAINPGQGAGEQYF.